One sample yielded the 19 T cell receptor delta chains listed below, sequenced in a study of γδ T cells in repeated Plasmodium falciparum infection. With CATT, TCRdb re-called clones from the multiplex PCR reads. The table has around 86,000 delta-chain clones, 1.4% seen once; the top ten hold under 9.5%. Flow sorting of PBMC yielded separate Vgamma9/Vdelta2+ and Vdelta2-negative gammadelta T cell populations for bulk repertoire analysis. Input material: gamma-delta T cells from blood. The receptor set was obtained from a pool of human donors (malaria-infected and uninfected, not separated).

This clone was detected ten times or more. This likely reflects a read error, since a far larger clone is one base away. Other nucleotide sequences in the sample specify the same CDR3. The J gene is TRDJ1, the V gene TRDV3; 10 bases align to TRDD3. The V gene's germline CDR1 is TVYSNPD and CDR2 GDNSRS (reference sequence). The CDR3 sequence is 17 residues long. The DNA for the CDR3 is TGTGCCTTTAGTTTCGAGGCGCTGGTACTGGGGGATGATAAACTCATCTTC. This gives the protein CAFSFEALVLGDDKLIF.

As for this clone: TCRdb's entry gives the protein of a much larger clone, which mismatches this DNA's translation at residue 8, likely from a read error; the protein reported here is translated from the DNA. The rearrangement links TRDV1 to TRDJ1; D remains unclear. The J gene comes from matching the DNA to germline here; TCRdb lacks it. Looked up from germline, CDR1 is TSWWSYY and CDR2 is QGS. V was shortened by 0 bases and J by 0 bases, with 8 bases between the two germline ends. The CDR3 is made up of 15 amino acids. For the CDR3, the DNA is TGTGCTCTTGGGGAACTTTGGTCGTACACCGATAAACTCATCTTT. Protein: CALGELWSYTDKLIF.

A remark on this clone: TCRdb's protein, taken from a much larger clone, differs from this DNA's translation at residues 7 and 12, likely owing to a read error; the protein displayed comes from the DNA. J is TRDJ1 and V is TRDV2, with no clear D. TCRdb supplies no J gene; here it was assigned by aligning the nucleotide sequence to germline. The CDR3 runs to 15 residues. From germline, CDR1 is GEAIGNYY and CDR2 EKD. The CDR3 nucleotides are TGTGCCTGTGACGTACTGTGGGTTTACACCGATAGACTCATCTTT. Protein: CACDVLWVYTDRLIF.

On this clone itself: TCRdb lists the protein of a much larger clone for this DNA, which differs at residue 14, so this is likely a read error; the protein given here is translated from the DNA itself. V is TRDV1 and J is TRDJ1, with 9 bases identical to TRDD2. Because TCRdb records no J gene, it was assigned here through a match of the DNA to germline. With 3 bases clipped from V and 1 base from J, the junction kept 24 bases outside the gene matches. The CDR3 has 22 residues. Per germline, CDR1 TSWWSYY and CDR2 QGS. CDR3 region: CALGEPGLPTFLGGRGTDKLIF. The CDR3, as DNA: TGTGCTCTTGGGGAGCCCGGCCTTCCTACGTTCTTGGGGGGTAGGGGCACCGATAAACTCATCTTT.

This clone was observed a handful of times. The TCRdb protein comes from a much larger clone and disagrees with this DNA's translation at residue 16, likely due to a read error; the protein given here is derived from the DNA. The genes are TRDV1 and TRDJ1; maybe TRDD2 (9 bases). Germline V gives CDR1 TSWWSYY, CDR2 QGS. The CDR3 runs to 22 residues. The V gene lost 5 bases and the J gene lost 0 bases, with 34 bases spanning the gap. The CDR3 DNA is TGTGCTCTTGGGCCTAAGCCTTCCTACGTGGTACTGGGGGGTTGTGACACCGATAAACTCATCTTT. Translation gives CALGPKPSYVVLGGCDTDKLIF.

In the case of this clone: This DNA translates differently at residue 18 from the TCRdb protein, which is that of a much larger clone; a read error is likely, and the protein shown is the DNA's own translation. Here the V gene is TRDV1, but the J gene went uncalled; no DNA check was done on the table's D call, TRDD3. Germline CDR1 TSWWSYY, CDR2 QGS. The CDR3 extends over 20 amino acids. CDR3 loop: CALGEPLLGPWNPPSGPPIF. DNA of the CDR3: TGTGCTCTTGGGGAACCCCTCCTGGGGCCGTGGAATCCCCCATCTGGACCCCCGATCTTT.

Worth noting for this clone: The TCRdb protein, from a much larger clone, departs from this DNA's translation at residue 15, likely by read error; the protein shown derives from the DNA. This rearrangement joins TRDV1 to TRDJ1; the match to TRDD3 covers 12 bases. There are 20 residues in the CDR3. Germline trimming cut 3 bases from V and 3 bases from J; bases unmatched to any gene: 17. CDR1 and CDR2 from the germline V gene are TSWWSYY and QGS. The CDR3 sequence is CALGDRRAGGYELYSDKLIF. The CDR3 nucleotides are TGTGCTCTTGGGGACCGGAGAGCTGGGGGATACGAGTTGTACTCCGATAAACTCATCTTT.

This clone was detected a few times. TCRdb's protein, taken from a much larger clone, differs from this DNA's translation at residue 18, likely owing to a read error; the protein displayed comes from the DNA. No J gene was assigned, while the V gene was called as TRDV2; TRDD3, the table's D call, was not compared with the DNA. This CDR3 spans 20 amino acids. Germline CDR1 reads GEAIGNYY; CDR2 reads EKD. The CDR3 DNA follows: TGTGCCTGTGCCACCGTCGCCTTACTGGGGTCCCATCCCCACACCGATAAACCCATCTTT. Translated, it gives CACATVALLGSHPHTDKPIF.

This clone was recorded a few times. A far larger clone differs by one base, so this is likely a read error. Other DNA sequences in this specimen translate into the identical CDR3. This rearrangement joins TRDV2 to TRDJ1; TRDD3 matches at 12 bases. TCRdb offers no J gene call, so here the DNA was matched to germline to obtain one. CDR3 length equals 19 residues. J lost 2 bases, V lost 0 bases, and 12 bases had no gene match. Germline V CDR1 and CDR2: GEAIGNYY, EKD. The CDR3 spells CACDTGIWGIRGYTDKLIF. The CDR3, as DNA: TGTGCCTGTGACACCGGGATCTGGGGGATACGCGGGTATACCGATAAACTCATCTTT.

The CDR3 is CACLLLGDTPYTDKLIF. The CDR3 DNA follows: TGTGCCTGCTTACTTCTGGGGGATACCCCGTACACCGATAAACTCATCTTT. The chain carries TRDV2 and TRDJ1; 11 bases match TRDD3. The J gene comes from matching the DNA to germline here; TCRdb lacks it. Per the germline V gene, CDR1 is GEAIGNYY and CDR2 is EKD. The CDR3 runs to 17 residues. After removal of 7 bases from V and 0 bases from J, the junction contained 12 bases not matched to a gene.

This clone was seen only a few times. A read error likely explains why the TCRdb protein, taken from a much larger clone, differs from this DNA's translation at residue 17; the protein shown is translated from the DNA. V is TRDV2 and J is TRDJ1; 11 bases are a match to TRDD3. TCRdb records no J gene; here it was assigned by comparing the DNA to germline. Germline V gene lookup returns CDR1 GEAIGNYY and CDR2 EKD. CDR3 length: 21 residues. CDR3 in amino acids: CACDTLTLSVLGDNRTGKLIF. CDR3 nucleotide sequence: TGTGCCTGTGACACCCTCACCTTATCTGTACTGGGGGATAATCGCACCGGTAAACTCATCTTT.

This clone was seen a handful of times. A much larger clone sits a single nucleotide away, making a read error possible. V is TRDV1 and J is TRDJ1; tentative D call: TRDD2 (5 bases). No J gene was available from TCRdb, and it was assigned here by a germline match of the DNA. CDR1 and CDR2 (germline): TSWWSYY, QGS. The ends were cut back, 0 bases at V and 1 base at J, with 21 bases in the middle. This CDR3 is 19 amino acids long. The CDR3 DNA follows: TGTGCTCTTGGGGAACTTAAAGCCCTACCCCTACCCGGCACCGATAAACTCATCTTT. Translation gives CALGELKALPLPGTDKLIF.

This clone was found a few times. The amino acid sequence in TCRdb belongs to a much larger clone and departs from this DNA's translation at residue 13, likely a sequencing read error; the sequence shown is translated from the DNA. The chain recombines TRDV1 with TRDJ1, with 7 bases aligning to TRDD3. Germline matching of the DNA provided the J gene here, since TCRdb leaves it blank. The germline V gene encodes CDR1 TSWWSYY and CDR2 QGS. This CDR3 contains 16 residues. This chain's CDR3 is CALGELLWGKTDTLIF. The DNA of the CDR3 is TGTGCTCTTGGGGAACTTTTGTGGGGGAAGACCGATACACTCATCTTT.

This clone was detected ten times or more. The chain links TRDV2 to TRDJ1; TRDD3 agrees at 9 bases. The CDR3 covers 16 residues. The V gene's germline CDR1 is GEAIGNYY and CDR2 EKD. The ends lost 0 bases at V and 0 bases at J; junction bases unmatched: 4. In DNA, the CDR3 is TGTGCCTGTGACACCGCTGGGGGATTTTACACCGATAAACTCATCTTT. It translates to CACDTAGGFYTDKLIF.

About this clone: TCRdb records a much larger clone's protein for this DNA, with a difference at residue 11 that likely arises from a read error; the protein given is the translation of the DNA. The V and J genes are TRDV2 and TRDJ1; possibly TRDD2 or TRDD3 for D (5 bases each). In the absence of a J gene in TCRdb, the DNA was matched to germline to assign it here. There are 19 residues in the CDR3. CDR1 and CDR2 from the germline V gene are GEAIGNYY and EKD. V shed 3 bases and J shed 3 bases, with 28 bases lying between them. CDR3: CACDSVSPTGGTLSDKLIF. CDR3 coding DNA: TGTGCCTGTGACTCCGTTAGCCCTACCGGGGGTACCTTATCCGATAAACTCATCTTT.

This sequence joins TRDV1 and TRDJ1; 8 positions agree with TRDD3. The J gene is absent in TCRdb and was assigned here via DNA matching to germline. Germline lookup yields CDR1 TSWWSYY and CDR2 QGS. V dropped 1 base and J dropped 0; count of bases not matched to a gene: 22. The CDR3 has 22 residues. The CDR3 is CALGEPFPQILGGYVYTDKLIF. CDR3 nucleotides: TGTGCTCTTGGGGAACCGTTCCCACAGATACTGGGGGGCTACGTGTACACCGATAAACTCATCTTT.

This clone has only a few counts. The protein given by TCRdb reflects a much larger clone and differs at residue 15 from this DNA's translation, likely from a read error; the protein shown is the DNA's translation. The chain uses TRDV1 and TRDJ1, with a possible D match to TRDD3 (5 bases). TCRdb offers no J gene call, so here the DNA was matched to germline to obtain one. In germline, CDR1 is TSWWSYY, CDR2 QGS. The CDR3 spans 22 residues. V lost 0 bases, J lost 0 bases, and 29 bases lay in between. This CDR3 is CALGELNAPKAAIREYTDKLIF. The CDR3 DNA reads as TGTGCTCTTGGGGAACTGAACGCTCCCAAGGCAGCTATACGAGAATACACCGATAAACTCATCTTT.

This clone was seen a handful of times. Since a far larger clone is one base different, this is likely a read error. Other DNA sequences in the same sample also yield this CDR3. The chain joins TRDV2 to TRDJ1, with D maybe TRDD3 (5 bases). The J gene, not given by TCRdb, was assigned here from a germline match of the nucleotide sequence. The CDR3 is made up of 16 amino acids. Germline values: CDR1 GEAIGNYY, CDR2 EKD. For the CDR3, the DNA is TGCGCCTGTGACAAAAGGGATCCGGTTTACACCGATAAACTCATCTTT. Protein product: CACDKRDPVYTDKLIF.

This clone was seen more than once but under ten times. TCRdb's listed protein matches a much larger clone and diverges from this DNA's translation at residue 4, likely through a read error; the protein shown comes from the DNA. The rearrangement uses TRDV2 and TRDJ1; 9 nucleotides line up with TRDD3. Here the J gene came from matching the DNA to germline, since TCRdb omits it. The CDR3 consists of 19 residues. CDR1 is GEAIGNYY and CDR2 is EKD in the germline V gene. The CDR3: CACGTGLRWGILHTDKLIF. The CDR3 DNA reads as TGTGCCTGTGGCACCGGCCTTCGCTGGGGGATCCTTCACACCGATAAACTCATCTTT.